This TCR beta chain was identified during a study of OX40 agonist ivuxolimab in advanced cancers. The wider study: Participants, 82.7% male, averaged around 64 years of age, ranging from about 23 to 85.

Clones were sequenced by immunoSEQ multiplex PCR, and TCRdb holds only the in-frame ones, with some missing. The sample comprises about 36,000 clones, roughly three quarters of which are singletons, and 11% rests with the top ten. A remark on this clone: The target antigen is unknown.

There are 12 residues in the CDR3. The ends lost 0 bases at V and 6 bases at J; junction bases unmatched: 0. In germline, CDR1 is SGDLS, CDR2 YYNGEE. General observations from the study: Normalized expansion of T-cell clones was also low for some nonresponders.

The TCR sequence derives from an adult with an advanced solid tumor such as melanoma, head and neck, liver or kidney cancer. The sequenced sample was CD4+ or CD8+ T cells sorted from blood, obtained in a trial of the OX40 agonist ivuxolimab. The rearrangement links TRBV9 to TRBJ2-7, with TRBD1 matching over 7 bases. CDR3 coding DNA: TGTGCCAGCAGCGTAGACAGGGGCGAGCAGTACTTC. Encoded protein: CASSVDRGEQYF.